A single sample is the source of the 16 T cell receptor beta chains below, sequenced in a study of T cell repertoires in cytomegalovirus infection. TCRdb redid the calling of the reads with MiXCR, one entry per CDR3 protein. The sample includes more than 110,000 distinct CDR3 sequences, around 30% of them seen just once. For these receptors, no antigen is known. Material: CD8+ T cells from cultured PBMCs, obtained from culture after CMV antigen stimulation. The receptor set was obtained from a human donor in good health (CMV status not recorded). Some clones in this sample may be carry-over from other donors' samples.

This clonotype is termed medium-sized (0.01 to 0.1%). The CDR3 here is CASTTTPGSYEQYF. In DNA, the CDR3 is TGTGCCAGCACCACCACCCCAGGGAGCTACGAGCAGTACTTC. The chain links TRBV7-6 to TRBJ2-7; D might be TRBD1 or TRBD2, each matching 5 bases. The CDR3 has 14 residues. The germline V gene encodes CDR1 SGHVS and CDR2 FNYEAQ. Between the trimmed V and J ends, which lost 7 bases and 3 bases, there was a span of 16 bases.

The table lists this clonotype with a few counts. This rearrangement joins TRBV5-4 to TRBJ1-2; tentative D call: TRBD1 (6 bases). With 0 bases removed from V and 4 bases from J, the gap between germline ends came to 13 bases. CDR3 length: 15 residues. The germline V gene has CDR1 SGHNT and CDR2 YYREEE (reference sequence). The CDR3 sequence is CASSLVGGGFYGYTF. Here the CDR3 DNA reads TGTGCCAGCAGCTTGGTAGGAGGGGGTTTCTATGGCTACACCTTC.

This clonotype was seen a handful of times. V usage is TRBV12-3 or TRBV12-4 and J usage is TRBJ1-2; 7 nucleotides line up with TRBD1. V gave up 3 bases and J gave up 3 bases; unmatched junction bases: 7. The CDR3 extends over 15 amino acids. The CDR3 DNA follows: TGTGCCAGCAGTTTGAACAGGGGTTCGCACTATGGCTACACCTTC. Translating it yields CASSLNRGSHYGYTF.

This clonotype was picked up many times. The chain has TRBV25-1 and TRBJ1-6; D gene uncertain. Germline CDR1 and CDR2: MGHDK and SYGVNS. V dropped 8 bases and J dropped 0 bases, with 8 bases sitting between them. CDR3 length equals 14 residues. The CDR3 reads CASCMSSYNSPLHF. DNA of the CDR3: TGTGCCAGCTGCATGAGCTCCTATAATTCACCCCTCCACTTT.

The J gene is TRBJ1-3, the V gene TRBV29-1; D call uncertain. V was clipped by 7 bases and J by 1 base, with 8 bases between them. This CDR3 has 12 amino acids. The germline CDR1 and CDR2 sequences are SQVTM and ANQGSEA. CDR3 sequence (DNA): TGCAGCGGCGCGGGTTCTGGAAACACCATATATTTT. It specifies CSGAGSGNTIYF.

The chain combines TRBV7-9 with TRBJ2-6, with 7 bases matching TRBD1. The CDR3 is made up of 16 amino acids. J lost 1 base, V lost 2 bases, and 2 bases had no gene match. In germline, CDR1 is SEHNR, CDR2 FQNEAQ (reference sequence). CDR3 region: CASSLTGESGANVLTF. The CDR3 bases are TGTGCCAGCAGCTTAACAGGGGAATCTGGGGCCAACGTCCTGACTTTC.

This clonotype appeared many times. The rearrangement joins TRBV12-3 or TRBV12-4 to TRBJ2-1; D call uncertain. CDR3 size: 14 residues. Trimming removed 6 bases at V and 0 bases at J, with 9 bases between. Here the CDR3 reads CASSVGSSYNEQFF. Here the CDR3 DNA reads TGTGCCAGCAGCGTGGGAAGCTCCTACAATGAGCAGTTCTTC.

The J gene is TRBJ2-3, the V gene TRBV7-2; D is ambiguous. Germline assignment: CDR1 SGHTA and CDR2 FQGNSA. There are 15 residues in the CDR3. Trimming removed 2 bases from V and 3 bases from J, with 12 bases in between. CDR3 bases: TGTGCCAGCAGCTTAAGCGTACCTTATACAGATACGCAGTATTTT. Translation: CASSLSVPYTDTQYF. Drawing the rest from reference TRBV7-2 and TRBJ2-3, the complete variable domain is GAGVSQSPSNKVTEKGKDVELRCDPISGHTALYWYRQSLGQGLEFLIYFQGNSAPDKSGLPSDRFSAERTGGSVSTLTIQRTQQEDSAVYLCASSLSVPYTDTQYFGPGTRLTVL.

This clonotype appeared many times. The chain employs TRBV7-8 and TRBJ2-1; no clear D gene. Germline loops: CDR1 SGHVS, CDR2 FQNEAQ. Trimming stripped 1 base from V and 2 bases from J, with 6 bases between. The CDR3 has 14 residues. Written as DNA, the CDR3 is TGTGCCAGCAGCTTAGGGACGGCCTACAATGAGCAGTTCTTC. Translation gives CASSLGTAYNEQFF. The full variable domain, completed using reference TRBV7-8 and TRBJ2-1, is GAGVSQSPRYKVAKRGQDVALRCDPISGHVSLFWYQQALGQGPEFLTYFQNEAQLDKSGLPSDRFFAERPEGSVSTLKIQRTQQEDSAVYLCASSLGTAYNEQFFGPGTRLTVL.

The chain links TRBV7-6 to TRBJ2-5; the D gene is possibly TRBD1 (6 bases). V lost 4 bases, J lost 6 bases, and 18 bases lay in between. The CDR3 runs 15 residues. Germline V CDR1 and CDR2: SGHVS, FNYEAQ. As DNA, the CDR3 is TGTGCCAGCAGCTCTACAGGGCATGAGTCAAAGACCCAGTACTTC. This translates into CASSSTGHESKTQYF. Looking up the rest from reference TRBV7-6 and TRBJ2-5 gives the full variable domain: GAGVSQSPRYKVTKRGQDVALRCDPISGHVSLYWYRQALGQGPEFLTYFNYEAQQDKSGLPNDRFSAERPEGSISTLTIQRTEQRDSAMYRCASSSTGHESKTQYFGPGTRLLVL.

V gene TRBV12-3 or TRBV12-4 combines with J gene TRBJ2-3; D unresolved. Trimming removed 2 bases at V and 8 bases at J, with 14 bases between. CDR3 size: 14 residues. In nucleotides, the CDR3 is TGTGCCAGCAGTTTACGTCCGTTCGGTGTTACGCAGTATTTT. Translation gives CASSLRPFGVTQYF.

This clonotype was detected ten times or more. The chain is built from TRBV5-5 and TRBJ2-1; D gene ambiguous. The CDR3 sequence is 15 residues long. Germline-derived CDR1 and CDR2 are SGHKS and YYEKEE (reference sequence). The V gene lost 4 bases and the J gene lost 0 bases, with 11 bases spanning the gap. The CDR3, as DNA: TGTGCCAGCAGCGAAACATGGAGCTCCTACAATGAGCAGTTCTTC. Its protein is CASSETWSSYNEQFF.

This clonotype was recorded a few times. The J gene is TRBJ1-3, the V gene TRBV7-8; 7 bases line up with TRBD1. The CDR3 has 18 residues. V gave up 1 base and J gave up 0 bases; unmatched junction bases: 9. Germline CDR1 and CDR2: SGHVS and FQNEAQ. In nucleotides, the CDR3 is TGTGCCAGCAGCTTAGAATCTAGGGGGCTCATCTCTGGAAACACCATATATTTT. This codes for CASSLESRGLISGNTIYF.

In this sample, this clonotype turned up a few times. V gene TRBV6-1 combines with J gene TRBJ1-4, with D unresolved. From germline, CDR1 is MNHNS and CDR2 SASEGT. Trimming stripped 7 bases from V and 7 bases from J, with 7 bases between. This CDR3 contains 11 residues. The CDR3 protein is CASIYGEKLFF. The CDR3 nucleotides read TGTGCCAGCATTTATGGTGAAAAACTGTTTTTT.

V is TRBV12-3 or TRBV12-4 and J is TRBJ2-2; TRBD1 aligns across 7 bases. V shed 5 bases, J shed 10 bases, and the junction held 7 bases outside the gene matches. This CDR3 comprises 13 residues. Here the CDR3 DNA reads TGTGCCAGCAGTGCCTACAGGGGCAAGGAGCTGTTTTTT. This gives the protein CASSAYRGKELFF.

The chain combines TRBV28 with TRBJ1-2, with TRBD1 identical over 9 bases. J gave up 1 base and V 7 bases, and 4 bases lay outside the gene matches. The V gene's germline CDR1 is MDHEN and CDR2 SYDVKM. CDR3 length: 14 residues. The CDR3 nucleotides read TGTGCCAGCAATCCGGGACAGGGTAACTATGGCTACACCTTC. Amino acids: CASNPGQGNYGYTF.